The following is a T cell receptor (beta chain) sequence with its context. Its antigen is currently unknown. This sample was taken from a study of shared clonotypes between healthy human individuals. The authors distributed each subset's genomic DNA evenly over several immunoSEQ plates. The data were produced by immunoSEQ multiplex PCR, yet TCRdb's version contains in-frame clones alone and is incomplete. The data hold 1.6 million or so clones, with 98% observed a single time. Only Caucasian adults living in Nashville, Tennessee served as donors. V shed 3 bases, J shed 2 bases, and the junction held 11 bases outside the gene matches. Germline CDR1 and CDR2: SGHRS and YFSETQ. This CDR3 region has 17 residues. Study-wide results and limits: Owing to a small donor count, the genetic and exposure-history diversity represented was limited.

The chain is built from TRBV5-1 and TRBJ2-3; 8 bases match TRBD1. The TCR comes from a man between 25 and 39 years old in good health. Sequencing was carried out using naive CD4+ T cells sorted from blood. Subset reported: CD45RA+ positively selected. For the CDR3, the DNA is TGCGCCAGCAGCTCGAACAGGGGGTCCCCTTCCACAGATACGCAGTATTTT. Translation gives CASSSNRGSPSTDTQYF.